A selection of T cell receptor beta chains follows, all from one sample in a study of CD8 T cells in Susac syndrome. One entry per CDR3 protein results from TCRdb running MiXCR on the immunoSEQ multiplex PCR reads. Of some 260,000 distinct CDR3 sequences listed, about 85% are singletons. Material for sequencing was CD8+ T cells from PBMCs. The source is a human donor with multiple sclerosis. The CDR3 runs from the conserved cysteine through the conserved F or W. A D gene is named only where the DNA matches it firmly.

>TRBJ1-2|.|TRBV2
CASSDRGFGYGYTF
>TRBJ1-2|.|TRBV2
CASSARAAGGYTF
>TRBJ1-2|TRBD1|TRBV5-6
CASSSDREVDYGYTF
>TRBJ2-1|.|TRBV4-2
CASSQDQQPNEQFF
>TRBJ1-2|TRBD1|TRBV29-1
CSAGGQDYYGYTF
>TRBJ1-3|.|TRBV28
CASSFLGHRSGNTIYF
>TRBJ2-1|.|TRBV24-1
CATGGAGGYNEQFF
>TRBJ2-7|TRBD1|TRBV27
CASSLSPGTGYYEQYF
>TRBJ2-1|TRBD2|TRBV2
CASRIAGGPSNEQFF
>TRBJ2-3|TRBD2|TRBV7-2
CASSFLAGDTDTQYF
>TRBJ2-7|TRBD1|TRBV27
CASSPDLTGGASQYF
>TRBJ2-3|.|TRBV29-1
CSAGRVTSTDTQYF
>TRBJ1-2|.|TRBV7-8
CASSAHGGGTYGYTF
>TRBJ2-7|TRBD1|TRBV6-6
CASSPGTGEQYF
>TRBJ2-1|.|TRBV27
CASSLAPGASNEQFF
>TRBJ2-1|TRBD2|TRBV7-7
CASSLFEAGGVVEQFF